The 24 T cell receptor beta chains listed next were all sequenced from one sample in a study of T cells expressing NK-cell markers. TCRdb reanalyzed the 5' RACE reads and collapses them to one entry per CDR3 protein, without DNA. The listing contains almost 450,000 distinct CDR3 sequences. Sequencing input: blood T cells: a sorted CD56 or NKG2C T cell subset, CD4+ or CD8+ T cells, or bulk PBMC T cells (not recorded which). The receptors were sampled from a woman between 18 and 70 years old in good health.

V usage is TRBV10-1 and J usage is TRBJ2-3. Germline V CDR1 and CDR2: WNHNN, SYGVQD (reference sequence). This CDR3 contains 13 residues. CDR3 residues: CASSEPDTDTQYF.

V is TRBV6-5 and J is TRBJ2-5; TCRdb's assignment of TRBD2 cannot be checked, as there is no DNA. Germline lookup yields CDR1 MNHEY and CDR2 SVGAGI. CDR3 length equals 16 residues. The CDR3 reads CASSYSLAGNLGSQYF.

This sequence joins TRBV6-1 and TRBJ2-7; TCRdb designates TRBD2, a call that cannot be tested without DNA. Germline V lookup: CDR1 MNHNS, CDR2 SASEGT. The CDR3 is 16 residues long. This CDR3 is CATAGGRLGRDYEQYF.

The chain uses TRBV6-2 or TRBV6-3 and TRBJ2-1; the TCRdb D gene call, TRBD2, has no DNA to confirm it. The CDR3 consists of 18 residues. Per the germline V gene, CDR1 is MNHEY and CDR2 is SVGEGT. The CDR3: CASSYLPSGSLGYNEQFF.

CDR3 region: CATSDYRGGYTF. This sequence joins TRBV24-1 and TRBJ1-2; no DNA is available, so the TRBD1 call from TCRdb remains unchecked. Germline V gene data show CDR1 as KGHDR and CDR2 as SFDVKD. There are 12 residues in the CDR3.

The rearrangement joins TRBV29-1 to TRBJ2-5; TCRdb reports TRBD1, a call that lacks DNA to check it against. The germline V gene encodes CDR1 SQVTM and CDR2 ANQGSEA. The CDR3 consists of 14 residues. CDR3 amino acids: CSAPTGGIWETQYF. Together with reference TRBV29-1 and TRBJ2-5, the CDR3 gives the full variable domain: SAVISQKPSRDICQRGTSLTIQCQVDSQVTMMFWYRQQPGQSLTLIATANQGSEATYESGFVIDKFPISRPNLTFSTLTVSNMSPEDSSIYLCSAPTGGIWETQYFGPGTRLLVL.

The V and J genes are TRBV6-5 and TRBJ2-1; TCRdb selects TRBD1, and the lack of DNA leaves this call unchecked. Germline V gene lookup returns CDR1 MNHEY and CDR2 SVGAGI. The CDR3 extends over 14 amino acids. The CDR3 loop is CASSYARAYNEQFF.

The chain recombines TRBV6-1 with TRBJ2-3; TCRdb picks TRBD1, but there is no DNA to check that call. CDR1 is MNHNS and CDR2 is SASEGT in the germline V gene. The CDR3 has 13 amino acids. CDR3 sequence reads: CASSKPPADTQYF.

This chain uses TRBV5-6 with TRBJ2-3; TCRdb calls TRBD1, which cannot be checked without DNA. The CDR3 runs 14 residues. Germline V CDR1 and CDR2: SGHDT, YYEEEE. This chain's CDR3 is CASSLGGRTDTQYF.

This chain connects TRBV12-3 or TRBV12-4 to TRBJ1-5. The length of the CDR3 is 11 residues. CDR3 loop: CASSHGQPQHF.

The V gene is TRBV6-2 or TRBV6-3, the J gene TRBJ2-7. The CDR3 totals 14 residues. In germline, CDR1 is MNHEY, CDR2 SVGEGT. This chain's CDR3 is CASIRHGNTYEQYF.

The CDR3 region is CSARDLGAGNQPQHF. The chain couples TRBV20-1 to TRBJ1-5; there is no DNA to check the TCRdb D call of TRBD1. The CDR3 is made up of 15 amino acids. Germline V gene data show CDR1 as DFQATT and CDR2 as SNEGSKA (reference sequence).

The genes are TRBV20-1 and TRBJ1-1. This CDR3 contains 12 residues. The V gene's germline CDR1 is DFQATT and CDR2 SNEGSKA (reference sequence). CDR3: CSAWIVDTEAFF.

The chain combines TRBV6-5 with TRBJ2-7. In germline, CDR1 is MNHEY, CDR2 SVGAGI. CDR3 length: 14 amino acids. This CDR3 reads CASSYETRNYEQYF.

This chain connects TRBV9 to TRBJ2-4; the TCRdb call, TRBD1, lacks DNA for checking. Per the germline V gene, CDR1 is SGDLS and CDR2 is YYNGEE. This CDR3 region has 13 residues. The chain's CDR3 is CASRRDAENIQYF.

The chain uses TRBV2 and TRBJ2-1; lacking DNA, the TRBD2 call made by TCRdb goes unchecked. This CDR3 spans 22 amino acids. The germline V gene has CDR1 SNHLY and CDR2 FYNNEI. CDR3 protein: CASSVRTGRQASGTGRLNEQFF.

The chain carries TRBV20-1 and TRBJ1-5; checking the TCRdb D call of TRBD1 is not possible without DNA. The CDR3 contains 16 residues. Germline V gene sequence: CDR1 DFQATT, CDR2 SNEGSKA (reference sequence). The CDR3 sequence: CSARDRSRGGNQPQHF.

J is TRBJ2-5 and V is TRBV18; no DNA is available, so the TRBD2 call from TCRdb remains unchecked. The CDR3 is 16 amino acids. Germline CDR1 is KGHSH and CDR2 is LQKENI. CDR3 region: CASSPLPLAGEETQYF.

This chain uses TRBV6-5 with TRBJ2-7; without DNA, the TCRdb call of TRBD2 cannot be checked. In germline, CDR1 is MNHEY, CDR2 SVGAGI. The CDR3 spans 15 residues. The CDR3 here is CASSYSTSGVYEQYF.

The chain joins TRBV7-2 to TRBJ2-1; TCRdb gives TRBD1 as the D gene, but with no DNA this cannot be confirmed. CDR1 and CDR2 (germline): SGHTA, FQGNSA. The CDR3 covers 12 residues. CDR3 loop: CASSFTGAEQFF.

V and J are TRBV20-1 and TRBJ1-4. Germline CDR1 DFQATT, CDR2 SNEGSKA (reference sequence). This CDR3 has 15 amino acids. The CDR3 loop reads CSAREAYATNEKLFF.

V gene TRBV12-3 or TRBV12-4 combines with J gene TRBJ1-4; TCRdb returns TRBD1, unconfirmable since there is no DNA. The CDR3 is 15 residues long. CDR3 amino acids: CASSLRGPTNEKLFF.

The V call is TRBV20-1, the J call TRBJ2-3. CDR1 and CDR2 from the germline V gene are DFQATT and SNEGSKA (reference sequence). This CDR3 contains 14 residues. CDR3 protein: CSAPMPASTDTQYF.

The genes are TRBV7-2 and TRBJ2-1. CDR1 is SGHTA, CDR2 FQGNSA, per germline. The CDR3 length is 12 residues. CDR3 residues: CASSSPQVEQFF.